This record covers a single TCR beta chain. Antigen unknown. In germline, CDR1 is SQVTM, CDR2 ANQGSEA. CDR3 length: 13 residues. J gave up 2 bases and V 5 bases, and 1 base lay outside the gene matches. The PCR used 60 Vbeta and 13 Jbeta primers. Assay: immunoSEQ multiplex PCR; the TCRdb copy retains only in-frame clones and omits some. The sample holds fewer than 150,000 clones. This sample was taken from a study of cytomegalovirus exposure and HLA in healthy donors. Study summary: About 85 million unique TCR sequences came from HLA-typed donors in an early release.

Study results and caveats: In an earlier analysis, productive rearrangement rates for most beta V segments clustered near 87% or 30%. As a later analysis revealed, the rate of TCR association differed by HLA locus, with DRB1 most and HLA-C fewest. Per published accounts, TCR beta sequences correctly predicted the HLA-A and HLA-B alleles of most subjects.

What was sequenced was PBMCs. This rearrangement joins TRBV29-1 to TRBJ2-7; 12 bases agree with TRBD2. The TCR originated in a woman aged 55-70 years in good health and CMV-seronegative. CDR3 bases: TGCAGCGTTCGGACTAGCGGGGCCTACGAGCAGTACTTC. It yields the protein CSVRTSGAYEQYF.